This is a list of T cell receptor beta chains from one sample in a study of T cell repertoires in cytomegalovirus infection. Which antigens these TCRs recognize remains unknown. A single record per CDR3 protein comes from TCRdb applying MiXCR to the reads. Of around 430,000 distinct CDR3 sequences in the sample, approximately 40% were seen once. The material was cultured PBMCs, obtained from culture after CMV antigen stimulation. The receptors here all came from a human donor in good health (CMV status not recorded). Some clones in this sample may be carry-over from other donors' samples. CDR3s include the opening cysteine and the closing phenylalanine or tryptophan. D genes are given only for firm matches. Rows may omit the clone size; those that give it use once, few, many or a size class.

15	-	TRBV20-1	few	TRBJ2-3	CSAVTRTGGTDTQYF	TGCAGTGCTGTCACCCGTACCGGGGGCACAGATACGCAGTATTTT
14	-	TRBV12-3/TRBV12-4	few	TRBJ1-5	CASSSWGGDQPQHF	TGTGCCAGCAGTTCTTGGGGCGGGGACCAGCCCCAGCATTTT
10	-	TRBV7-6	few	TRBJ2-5	CASSGKTQYF	TGTGCCAGCAGCGGTAAGACCCAGTACTTC
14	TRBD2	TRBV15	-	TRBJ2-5	CATSRASGGKTQYF	TGTGCCACCAGCAGGGCCAGCGGGGGGAAGACCCAGTACTTC
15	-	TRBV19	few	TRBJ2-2	CASRPRGQGTGELFF	TGTGCCAGTAGGCCTCGGGGGCAGGGCACCGGGGAGCTGTTTTTT
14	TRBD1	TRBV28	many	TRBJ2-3	CASSSLDRGDTQYF	TGTGCCAGCAGTTCCCTTGACAGGGGCGATACGCAGTATTTT
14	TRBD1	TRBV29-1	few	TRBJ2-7	CSVLTTGSSYEQYF	TGCAGCGTCCTCACGACAGGGAGTTCCTACGAGCAGTACTTC
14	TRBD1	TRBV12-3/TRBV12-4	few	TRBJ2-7	CASSSGQGYHEQYF	TGTGCCAGCAGCAGTGGACAGGGGTACCACGAGCAGTACTTC
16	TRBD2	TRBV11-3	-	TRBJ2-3	CASSLTASGTTDTQYF	TGTGCCAGCAGCTTAACGGCTAGCGGGACCACAGATACGCAGTATTTT
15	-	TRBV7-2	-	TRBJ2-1	CASSLAPGDYNEQFF	TGTGCCAGCAGCTTAGCGCCCGGAGACTACAATGAGCAGTTCTTC
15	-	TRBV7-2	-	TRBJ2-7	CASSSLSQRSYEQYF	TGTGCCAGCAGCTCCCTATCACAGCGCTCCTACGAGCAGTACTTC
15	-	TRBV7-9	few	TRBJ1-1	CASSSPSEGDTEAFF	TGTGCCAGCAGCTCCCCGTCCGAAGGTGACACTGAAGCTTTCTTT
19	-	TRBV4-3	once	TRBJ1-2	CASSHAWPPASSGENGYTF	TGCGCCAGCAGCCACGCTTGGCCCCCGGCCTCTTCGGGGGAAAATGGCTACACCTTC
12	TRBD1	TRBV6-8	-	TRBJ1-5	CASKGTAQPQHF	TGTGCCAGCAAAGGGACAGCTCAGCCCCAGCATTTT
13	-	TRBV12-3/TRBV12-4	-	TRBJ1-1	CASRARGGTEAFF	TGTGCCAGCAGAGCCCGAGGGGGCACTGAAGCTTTCTTT
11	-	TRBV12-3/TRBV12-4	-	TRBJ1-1	CASSRGSLAFF	TGTGCCAGCAGCCGAGGGAGTTTAGCTTTCTTT
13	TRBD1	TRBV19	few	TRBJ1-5	CASNDRAAQPQHF	TGTGCCAGTAATGACAGGGCAGCTCAGCCCCAGCATTTT
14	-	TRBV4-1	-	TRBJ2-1	CASSPRATPDEQFF	TGCGCCAGCAGCCCCCGGGCCACTCCGGATGAGCAGTTCTTC
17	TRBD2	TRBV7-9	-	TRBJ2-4	CASSLASGGVDKNIQYF	TGTGCCAGCAGCTTAGCGTCGGGAGGGGTTGACAAAAACATTCAGTACTTC
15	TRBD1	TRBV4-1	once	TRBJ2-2	CASSQRGQVTGELFF	TGTGCCAGCAGCCAAAGGGGGCAGGTCACCGGGGAGCTGTTTTTT
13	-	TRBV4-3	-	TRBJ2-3	CASSQDPGGTQYF	TGCGCCAGCAGCCAAGATCCCGGCGGTACGCAGTATTTT
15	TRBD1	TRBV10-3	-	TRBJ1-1	CAISGTGGKGAEAFF	TGTGCCATCAGTGGGACAGGGGGCAAGGGGGCTGAAGCTTTCTTT
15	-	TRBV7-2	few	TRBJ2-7	CASSLRGQGSYEQYF	TGTGCCAGCAGCTTACGGGGTCAGGGCTCCTACGAGCAGTACTTC
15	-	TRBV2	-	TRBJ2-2	CASSELRLAAGELFF	TGTGCCAGCAGTGAACTGAGGCTGGCCGCCGGGGAGCTGTTTTTT
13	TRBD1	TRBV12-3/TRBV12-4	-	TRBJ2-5	CASSGQLLRAQYF	TGTGCCAGCTCGGGACAGCTTCTTAGGGCCCAGTACTTC
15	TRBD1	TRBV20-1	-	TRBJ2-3	CSASGDRDPLEAQYF	TGCAGTGCTAGTGGAGACAGGGATCCACTAGAAGCGCAGTATTTT